This TCR beta chain was retrieved from a study of post-analysis software for immune sequencing data. Study results and limitations: Five or six TRBV segments (TRBV5-6, TRBV5-1 and TRBV20-1 among them) occurred more frequently in patients than in controls. Normalized Chao1 diversity was significantly lower in multiple sclerosis patients than in controls.

Built from TCR beta cDNA, the libraries had unique molecular identifiers in them. One entry per CDR3 protein, called by TCRdb with MiXCR from the PCR reads. The repertoire includes 820,000 or so distinct CDR3 sequences, roughly 50% of them detected once, and 4.6% sits in the top ten. The table lists this clonotype with a few counts. The target antigen is unknown. The CDR3 sequence is 13 residues long. Trimming stripped 6 bases from V and 4 bases from J, with 12 bases between. The germline gives CDR1 SEHNR, CDR2 FQNEAQ (reference sequence). Sample: blood. The receptor was derived from a girl aged 10 to 17 with multiple sclerosis. This chain links TRBV7-9 with TRBJ1-2; D is unclear. The CDR3 coding sequence is TGTGCCAGCAGTTTTGAGGAAGCCTATGGCTACACCTTC. This sequence encodes CASSFEEAYGYTF.